The sequence of this T cell receptor beta chain was determined in a study of glioma-infiltrating T cells (dated by TCRdb to about 2016). Study-level background: The study sequenced TCR alpha- and beta-chain repertoires from glioma tissue, from non-neoplastic brain tissue and from matched peripheral blood mononuclear cells. To gauge divergence between tissue and blood T-cell populations, every tissue-infiltrating repertoire was compared against the peripheral blood repertoire from the same patient. The paired cohort was made up of three low-grade glioma patients, 8 or 9 primary glioblastoma patients and three non-glioma patients who contributed non-neoplastic brain tissue. Broader findings and caveats from the paper: Only a very small number of CDR3 sequences turned up in both tissue and blood, a result put down to high CDR3 diversity combined with limited sampling. VJ-independent divergence between tissue and blood was below expectation in non-neoplastic patients but above expectation in all gliomas, especially low-grade gliomas. The group comparisons were based on small numbers of patients: three non-neoplastic, three low-grade glioma and about eight glioblastoma patients.

TCR alpha and beta CDR3 regions were amplified with the iRepertoire nested amplicon-rescue multiplex PCR (arm-PCR) platform from RNA. One-step reverse transcription and amplification used about 85-400 ng of tissue mRNA or PBMC total RNA as input. Following bead purification, Illumina adapters were added through a secondary multiplex PCR, and the libraries were then gel-purified between 200 and 400 bp. Demultiplexing relied on internal 6-nucleotide barcodes carried by the libraries. The libraries were sequenced on an Illumina MiSeq using 2x220 or 2x250 nucleotide paired-end reads. The published analysis was carried out like this. Paired reads were merged using FLASH 1.2.11 and aligned with BWA-MEM to the GRCh37 human genome, and TRA and TRB reads were then extracted. V and J assignment used an IMGT-derived reference of cassette sequences and CDR3 motifs that included pseudogenes. Three-frame translation of reads was performed, and productive CDR3s were defined as those with a C...FGXG motif and no stop codons. A clonotype was defined as a unique combination of a V-J cassette pair and a CDR3 amino acid sequence. Hamming distance filtering was applied to reads, with thresholds set by the sequence error rate of each sample in mapped regions. The public reads were run again by TCRdb, first through fastp at Q25 and then through MiXCR, and only productive beta chains were kept. Entries are consolidated by CDR3 protein sequence, retaining the most common genes and DNA. The V and J calls, along with clone size, are taken from TCRdb and not from the paper's own processing. For this sample there are fewer than 250,000 distinct CDR3 sequences; over 30% appear just once. The ten largest clones capture 20% to 25% of the sample.

With respect to this clonotype: It lacks a known antigen. Base qualities are not provided; no much larger clone lies one nucleotide away.

The CDR3 goes from the cysteine to the phenylalanine over 14 residues. The retained sequence is limited to the CDR3, 42 bases, with the frame set at the first base. In the germline V gene, CDR1 corresponds to MGHRA and CDR2 to YSYEKL. V is trimmed back by 5 bases and J by 6 bases, and the junction contains 5 bases that no gene match accounts for. This chain is built from TRBV4-1 and TRBJ1-5, with 9 middle bases fitting TRBD1. The clonotype originates from a human donor with low-grade glioma or glioblastoma, undergoing nonglioma brain surgery, or in good health (not recorded which). The sequenced material came from glioma tissue, nonneoplastic brain tissue, or PBMCs (not recorded which). The CDR3 region has the sequence CASSSGQGAQPQHF. The DNA sequence is TGCGCCAGCAGCTCGGGACAGGGCGCTCAGCCCCAGCATTTT.